These 23 T cell receptor beta chains were sequenced from one sample in a study of identical twins. Each CDR3 protein is one row after TCRdb ran MiXCR on the 5' RACE reads. In the table there are about 730,000 distinct CDR3 sequences, less than 25% of which are singletons. Separately, the same data were catalogued under a study of T cells expressing NK-cell markers.

Sequencing was done on a sample of PBMCs. Every receptor here comes from a woman aged 18-29 years in good health.

This chain joins TRBV7-2 and TRBJ2-7; maybe TRBD2 (5 bases). Germline CDR1 SGHTA, CDR2 FQGNSA. V was trimmed by 5 bases and J by 0 bases, leaving 11 bases between them. The CDR3 runs to 14 residues. The chain's CDR3 is CASSAIGSSYEQYF. The CDR3 DNA sequence: TGTGCCAGCAGCGCGATAGGGAGCTCCTACGAGCAGTACTTC. Full variable domain (rest looked up from reference TRBV7-2 and TRBJ2-7): GAGVSQSPSNKVTEKGKDVELRCDPISGHTALYWYRQSLGQGLEFLIYFQGNSAPDKSGLPSDRFSAERTGGSVSTLTIQRTQQEDSAVYLCASSAIGSSYEQYFGPGTRLTVT.

The chain uses TRBV18 and TRBJ2-4; tentatively, D is TRBD2 (7 bases). This CDR3 spans 13 amino acids. In germline, CDR1 is KGHSH, CDR2 LQKENI. V was cut by 6 bases and J by 7 bases, with 13 bases left in between. DNA for the CDR3: TGTGCCAGCTCCCAGGGGAGGGCCAACATTCAGTACTTC. Translating it yields CASSQGRANIQYF. Drawing the rest from reference TRBV18 and TRBJ2-4, the complete variable domain is NAGVMQNPRHLVRRRGQEARLRCSPMKGHSHVYWYRQLPEEGLKFMVYLQKENIIDESGMPKERFSAEFPKEGPSILRIQQVVRGDSAAYFCASSQGRANIQYFGAGTRLSVL.

The J gene is TRBJ1-1, the V gene TRBV12-3 or TRBV12-4, with TRBD1 identical over 7 bases. The V segment lost 8 bases and the J segment 4 bases; nucleotides outside the gene matches: 4. The CDR3 loop spans 12 amino acids. The CDR3 DNA is TGTGCCAGCCTGACAGGGTCCACTGAAGCTTTCTTT. Translation gives CASLTGSTEAFF.

The rearrangement links TRBV5-1 to TRBJ2-3; the D is unclear. Germline CDR1 and CDR2: SGHRS and YFSETQ. The CDR3 totals 15 residues. The V gene lost 5 bases and the J gene lost 2 bases, with 15 bases spanning the gap. In DNA form, the CDR3 reads TGCGCCAGCAGTCTGGCTAGTGTCACCACAGATACGCAGTATTTT. This encodes CASSLASVTTDTQYF.

This clonotype was seen repeatedly, ten times or more. The chain recombines TRBV20-1 with TRBJ2-3, with no clear D. The CDR3 consists of 10 residues. The V gene lost 5 bases and the J gene lost 3 bases, with 3 bases spanning the gap. Germline values: CDR1 DFQATT, CDR2 SNEGSKA (reference sequence). Here the CDR3 DNA reads TGCAGTGCTGTGACAGATACGCAGTATTTT. This codes for CSAVTDTQYF.

In this sample, this clonotype turned up many times. The rearrangement joins TRBV5-1 to TRBJ2-6; D is unresolved. Trimming took off 2 bases at V and 2 bases at J, with 8 bases between the two ends. Per the germline V gene, CDR1 is SGHRS and CDR2 is YFSETQ. The CDR3 spans 15 residues. The CDR3 reads CASSFSPAGANVLTF. Here the CDR3 DNA reads TGCGCCAGCAGCTTTTCCCCCGCTGGGGCCAACGTCCTGACTTTC.

The table lists this clonotype with a few counts. The chain is built from TRBV5-6 and TRBJ2-1; no clear D gene. Trimming pared 1 base from V and 6 bases from J, leaving 11 bases between. The CDR3 has 14 residues. The germline CDR1 and CDR2 sequences are SGHDT and YYEEEE. CDR3 bases: TGTGCCAGCAGCTTGCGGAGTTCGGTCAATGAGCAGTTCTTC. This encodes CASSLRSSVNEQFF. The variable domain in full, with the rest retrieved from reference TRBV5-6 and TRBJ2-1, is DAGVTQSPTHLIKTRGQQVTLRCSPKSGHDTVSWYQQALGQGPQFIFQYYEEEERQRGNFPDRFSGHQFPNYSSELNVNALLLGDSALYLCASSLRSSVNEQFFGPGTRLTVL.

This clonotype came up a few times. The chain employs TRBV11-1 and TRBJ2-2, with TRBD2 as a possible D gene (6 bases). Germline V gives CDR1 SGHAT, CDR2 FQDESV (reference sequence). This CDR3 is 18 amino acids long. With 5 bases removed from V and 0 bases from J, the gap between germline ends came to 19 bases. CDR3 sequence (DNA): TGTGCCAGCAGCGGGACTCCATCTCCACTTGCGAACACCGGGGAGCTGTTTTTT. Its protein product is CASSGTPSPLANTGELFF.

This chain uses TRBV5-1 with TRBJ2-5; 11 bases match TRBD2. In germline, CDR1 is SGHRS, CDR2 YFSETQ. CDR3 length equals 15 residues. J gave up 5 bases and V 2 bases, and 5 bases lay outside the gene matches. In DNA form, the CDR3 reads TGCGCCAGCAGCTTACTAGCGGGAGAGATCGAGACCCAGTACTTC. It yields the protein CASSLLAGEIETQYF.

This clonotype was observed a few times. The CDR3 nucleotides are TGTGCCAGCAGTCATTTAGAGAACACTGAAGCTTTCTTT. It is translated as CASSHLENTEAFF. The chain employs TRBV7-9 and TRBJ1-1; no firm D call. CDR3 size: 13 residues. Trimming removed 6 bases at V and 1 base at J, with 9 bases between. In germline, CDR1 is SEHNR, CDR2 FQNEAQ (reference sequence).

Only a few counts were recorded for this clonotype. The genes are TRBV12-3 or TRBV12-4 and TRBJ2-5; D ambiguous. V was pared by 3 bases and J by 5 bases, with 10 bases between. The CDR3 runs 13 residues. The CDR3 DNA is TGTGCCAGCAGTTTTCCGGGTTTTGAGACCCAGTACTTC. This codes for CASSFPGFETQYF.

The chain carries TRBV20-1 and TRBJ1-1; D unclear. CDR3 size: 14 residues. The germline CDR1 and CDR2 sequences are DFQATT and SNEGSKA (reference sequence). V was trimmed by 3 bases and J by 1 base, leaving 12 bases between them. The CDR3 is CSARKGRENTEAFF. DNA of the CDR3: TGCAGTGCTAGGAAAGGCAGAGAGAACACTGAAGCTTTCTTT.

The sample holds a few counts of this clonotype. The rearrangement links TRBV20-1 to TRBJ2-2; TRBD2 agrees at 10 bases. V trimming: 5 bases; J trimming: 4 bases; junction bases outside the gene matches: 4. The CDR3 runs 14 residues. Germline V gives CDR1 DFQATT, CDR2 SNEGSKA (reference sequence). CDR3 amino acids: CSAASGSSTGELFF. DNA for the CDR3: TGCAGTGCTGCTAGCGGGAGCTCCACCGGGGAGCTGTTTTTT.

This clonotype was seen a handful of times. The V gene is TRBV28, the J gene TRBJ2-7, with D possibly being TRBD1 (6 bases). CDR1 MDHEN and CDR2 SYDVKM come from the germline V gene. V shed 4 bases and J shed 4 bases, with 14 bases lying between them. The CDR3 has 14 residues. The DNA of the CDR3 is TGTGCCAGCAGTTCCCTCCAGGGGAGATACGAGCAGTACTTC. This codes for CASSSLQGRYEQYF.

The rearrangement joins TRBV7-7 to TRBJ2-2; TRBD2 matches at 9 bases. CDR3 length: 15 amino acids. Per germline, CDR1 SSHAT and CDR2 FNYEAQ (reference sequence). The J segment lost 4 bases and the V segment lost 0 bases, leaving 0 bases of the junction unmatched. This chain's CDR3 is CASSLAAGGTGELFF. The CDR3 DNA sequence: TGTGCCAGCAGCTTAGCAGCGGGAGGCACCGGGGAGCTGTTTTTT.

The chain carries TRBV7-2 and TRBJ1-2; no clear D gene. This CDR3 comprises 17 residues. From germline, CDR1 is SGHTA and CDR2 FQGNSA. Deletions cut 5 bases from V and 1 base from J, with 20 bases between. In nucleotides, the CDR3 is TGTGCCAGCAGCCCCGGTTTAGGTGGAGATATTAACTATGGCTACACCTTC. It codes for CASSPGLGGDINYGYTF.

Only a few counts were recorded for this clonotype. The V call is TRBV20-1, the J call TRBJ2-1; 8 bases agree with TRBD2. The length of the CDR3 is 12 residues. Trimming cost V 4 bases and J 7 bases; bases outside gene matches: 3. Germline V CDR1 and CDR2: DFQATT, SNEGSKA (reference sequence). The CDR3 nucleotides read TGCAGTGCTAAGGGACTAGTTAATGAGCAGTTCTTC. Amino acids: CSAKGLVNEQFF.

The chain recombines TRBV27 with TRBJ2-3; TRBD2 matches 8 bases. J was trimmed by 4 bases and V by 5 bases; bases with no gene match: 11. The CDR3 totals 16 residues. Germline CDR1 and CDR2: MNHEY and SMNVEV (reference sequence). Here the CDR3 reads CASSRTGTSRADTQYF. In DNA form, the CDR3 reads TGTGCCAGCAGTCGGACCGGGACTAGTCGTGCAGATACGCAGTATTTT.

This chain connects TRBV9 to TRBJ2-3; D possibly matches TRBD1 or TRBD2 (5 bases each). Trimming took 2 bases from V and 10 from J, leaving 20 bases between them. The length of the CDR3 is 15 residues. Germline V gene sequence: CDR1 SGDLS, CDR2 YYNGEE. CDR3 sequence reads: CASSVFQAHRDAQYF. CDR3 coding DNA: TGTGCCAGCAGCGTCTTTCAAGCCCACCGGGACGCGCAGTATTTT.

In this sample, this clonotype turned up many times. The chain combines TRBV7-2 with TRBJ1-1, with a possible D match to TRBD1 (6 bases). CDR1 is SGHTA and CDR2 is FQGNSA in the germline V gene. CDR3 size: 14 residues. Trimming took 5 bases from V and 0 from J, leaving 10 bases between them. CDR3 coding DNA: TGTGCCAGCAGCATGGGGGGCGTGAACACTGAAGCTTTCTTT. This sequence encodes CASSMGGVNTEAFF.

The V call is TRBV15, the J call TRBJ2-1; 7 positions match TRBD2. The CDR3 covers 17 residues. The V gene end was trimmed by 4 bases and the J gene end by 4 bases; junction bases not matched to a gene: 13. The germline V gene has CDR1 LNHNV and CDR2 YYDKDF (reference sequence). The CDR3 nucleotides are TGTGCCACCAGCACCCGATCGACTAGCAGAAATTACAATGAGCAGTTCTTC. It translates to CATSTRSTSRNYNEQFF.

V usage is TRBV7-2 and J usage is TRBJ1-2, with a weak D call TRBD1 (5 bases). CDR1 is SGHTA and CDR2 is FQGNSA in the germline V gene. Trimming removed 5 bases at V and 8 bases at J, with 15 bases between. There are 13 residues in the CDR3. The CDR3 DNA reads as TGTGCCAGCAGCCTACACGGGGGTAGAGGCTACACCTTC. This sequence encodes CASSLHGGRGYTF.

This clonotype has more than one count but fewer than ten. The chain links TRBV20-1 to TRBJ2-2; D unclear. The CDR3 covers 14 residues. The V end was cut by 6 bases, the J end by 5 bases, with 16 bases between. The germline V gene has CDR1 DFQATT and CDR2 SNEGSKA (reference sequence). The CDR3 DNA is TGCAGTGCGCCAACCGGGCTGGGAACCGGGGAGCTGTTTTTT. Amino acids: CSAPTGLGTGELFF.